A selection of T cell receptor beta chains follows, all from one sample in a study of blood T cell repertoires in COVID-19. Clones were sequenced by immunoSEQ multiplex PCR, and TCRdb holds only the in-frame ones, with some missing. The data contain some 97,000 clones, 85% of them singletons. The sequencing input was peripheral blood. The receptors here all came from a man aged 50 or older with active or convalescent COVID-19. CDR3s include the opening cysteine and the closing phenylalanine or tryptophan. A D gene is named only where the DNA matches it firmly. Not all rows give a size; the values are once, few, many and, for expanded clones, a class.

d_call	clone_size	v_call	j_call	cdr3_nt	cdr3_aa
TRBD2	.	TRBV7-7	TRBJ2-1	TGTGCTAGCAGCTTAGAAGGAGCGGGGGGTGATGAGCAGTTCTTC	CASSLEGAGGDEQFF
.	.	TRBV3-1/TRBV3-2	TRBJ1-2	TGTGCCAGCAGCCAATCAGGTATCGATGGCTACACCTTC	CASSQSGIDGYTF
.	once	TRBV6-4	TRBJ2-7	TGTGCCAGCAGTGACATACACAGGTTGAGCTCCTACGAGCAGTACTTC	CASSDIHRLSSYEQYF
.	.	TRBV4-1	TRBJ2-1	TGCGCCAGCAGCCCACTAAAGCGGGCATCCTACAATGAGCAGTTCTTC	CASSPLKRASYNEQFF
TRBD2	.	TRBV6-1	TRBJ2-3	TGTGCCAGCAGTGAGACTAGCGGGCACACAGATACGCAGTATTTT	CASSETSGHTDTQYF
TRBD1	.	TRBV11-2	TRBJ1-2	TGTGCCAGCACCGGGGACAGCCATTATGGCTACACCTTC	CASTGDSHYGYTF
TRBD1	.	TRBV5-1	TRBJ1-2	TGCGCCAGCAGCGGGGGACAGGATCAAGGTGGCTACACCTTC	CASSGGQDQGGYTF
TRBD2	.	TRBV3-1/TRBV3-2	TRBJ2-1	TGTGCCAGCACCCTTAGCGGGACCCTAGGCAATGAGCAGTTCTTC	CASTLSGTLGNEQFF
.	.	TRBV5-1	TRBJ2-2	TGCGCCAGCAGCACAGGGACCGGGTGGGACACCGGGGAGCTGTTTTTT	CASSTGTGWDTGELFF
.	once	TRBV6-5	TRBJ1-2	TGTGCCAGCAGTATGACATTTGGCTACACCTTC	CASSMTFGYTF
.	.	TRBV10-1	TRBJ1-1	TGCGCCAGCAGTGACGGGCTGCGGGCTGAAGCTTTCTTT	CASSDGLRAEAFF
TRBD1	.	TRBV27	TRBJ1-2	TGTGCCAGCAGTTTAGAGGGACAGGGTCATGGCTACACCTTC	CASSLEGQGHGYTF
TRBD1	.	TRBV3-1/TRBV3-2	TRBJ2-5	TGTGCCAGCAGCCGGGGACAGACGATGTACCAAGAGACCCAGTACTTC	CASSRGQTMYQETQYF
TRBD2	.	TRBV4-2	TRBJ2-1	TGTGCCAGCAGCCATAGCGGGGGCTCCTACAATGAGCAGTTCTTC	CASSHSGGSYNEQFF
.	.	TRBV10-2	TRBJ1-2	TGCGCCAGCAGTGAATACAGGGACTATGGCTACACCTTC	CASSEYRDYGYTF
TRBD1	once	TRBV25-1	TRBJ1-6	TGTGCCAGCAGTCAACAGGGGGTCTATAATTCACCCCTCCACTTT	CASSQQGVYNSPLHF
.	.	TRBV28	TRBJ2-7	TGTGCCAGCAGTCTTCACGGGTCCTACGAGCAGTACTTC	CASSLHGSYEQYF
TRBD1	once	TRBV2	TRBJ2-7	TGTGCCAGTCGACAGGGCGAATTCGACGAGCAGTACTTC	CASRQGEFDEQYF
TRBD2	once	TRBV24-1	TRBJ2-5	TGTGCCACCAGTGATTCAAGCGGGAGGGCCTGGGAGACCCAGTACTTC	CATSDSSGRAWETQYF
.	once	TRBV6-5	TRBJ1-4	TGTGCCAGCAGCTTCGGACAGACAACTAATGAAAAACTGTTTTTT	CASSFGQTTNEKLFF
TRBD1	.	TRBV5-1	TRBJ2-2	TGCGCCAGCTGCCGGACAGGACCTCACGCCGGGGAGCTGTTTTTT	CASCRTGPHAGELFF
TRBD1	many	TRBV5-1	TRBJ1-5	TGCGCCAGCAGCTTGGGAGGGGGCGACGGTCAGCCCCAGCATTTT	CASSLGGGDGQPQHF
TRBD2	.	TRBV2	TRBJ2-3	TGTGCCAGCAGAAAACTAGCGGGAGCCACAGATACGCAGTATTTT	CASRKLAGATDTQYF
.	.	TRBV10-2	TRBJ2-1	TGCGCCAGCCGTATAAGCGGATTGGTCTATGAGCAGTTCTTC	CASRISGLVYEQFF
.	once	TRBV15	TRBJ1-4	TGTGCCACCACTCCGAGGGAGATCCCTAATGAAAAACTGTTTTTT	CATTPREIPNEKLFF
.	.	TRBV28	TRBJ1-2	TGTGCCAGCCAAGACAGTTCTTGGCAGCAGGGCTACACCTTC	CASQDSSWQQGYTF
TRBD1	.	TRBV3-1/TRBV3-2	TRBJ2-7	TGTGCCAGCAGATCAGGGACAGGGAGCTCCTACGAGCAGTACTTC	CASRSGTGSSYEQYF
.	.	TRBV12-5	TRBJ2-5	TGTGCTAGTGGCCTACAAGAGACCCAGTACTTC	CASGLQETQYF
TRBD2	.	TRBV5-5	TRBJ2-7	TGTGCCAGCAGCTTGACTAGCGGGAGGGAGTACGAGCAGTACTTC	CASSLTSGREYEQYF
TRBD2	.	TRBV5-1	TRBJ2-5	TGCGCCAGCAGCTTGGTGGTAGCGGGAGGCGGGGTAGAGACCCAGTACTTC	CASSLVVAGGGVETQYF
TRBD2	once	TRBV7-9	TRBJ2-1	TGTGCCAGCAGCTTAGACATTTTGGCGGGAGGAGGAGAGCAGTTCTTC	CASSLDILAGGGEQFF
TRBD1	.	TRBV14	TRBJ2-1	TGTGCCAGCAGACATGACAGGGCCTACTACAATGAGCAGTTCTTC	CASRHDRAYYNEQFF
.	.	TRBV15	TRBJ1-2	TGTGCCACCAGAGGGTATGGGAGGGAAGGTGATGGCTACACCTTC	CATRGYGREGDGYTF
.	.	TRBV6-6	TRBJ1-5	TGTGCCAGCAGTCCATGGGGAGGGGTCCATCAGCCCCAGCATTTT	CASSPWGGVHQPQHF
.	.	TRBV11-3	TRBJ1-6	TGTGCCAGCAGCTTAATCTCGAATTCACCCCTCCACTTT	CASSLISNSPLHF
TRBD2	.	TRBV6-4	TRBJ2-7	TGTGCCAGGAGACGAGCGGGAGACTACGAGCAGTACTTC	CARRRAGDYEQYF
.	.	TRBV5-6	TRBJ2-7	TGTGCCAGCAGCCGACCTGGGATTTCGGGGGAGCAGTACTTC	CASSRPGISGEQYF
TRBD2	once	TRBV2	TRBJ2-2	TGTGCCAGCAGGATAGGGGAGCGGGAGGCGGGGACCGGGGAGCTGTTTTTT	CASRIGEREAGTGELFF
.	.	TRBV12-3/TRBV12-4	TRBJ1-2	TGTGCCAGCAGTCGACGGACAGAGTATGGCTACACCTTC	CASSRRTEYGYTF
.	few	TRBV7-9	TRBJ1-5	TGTGCCAGCAGCTTAGTACGGGTCTGGAACCATCAGCCCCAGCATTTT	CASSLVRVWNHQPQHF
.	.	TRBV6-6	TRBJ2-1	TGTGCCAGCAGTTACGGAGCGGGTAGCTTCTTC	CASSYGAGSFF
.	once	TRBV11-2	TRBJ2-1	TGTGCCAGCAGCTTGATCGCTAGCGCAGGTGAGCAGTTCTTC	CASSLIASAGEQFF
TRBD2	once	TRBV15	TRBJ2-7	TGTGCCACCAGCAGAGATCCGGGGGGTGCCTACGAGCAGTACTTC	CATSRDPGGAYEQYF
TRBD2	.	TRBV2	TRBJ2-2	TGTGCCAGTTCCGGGACTAGCGGGAGGTCTGGGACCGGGGAGCTGTTTTTT	CASSGTSGRSGTGELFF
TRBD2	.	TRBV7-2	TRBJ2-5	TGTGCCAGCAGCTTAGCGCGACTAGCGGGAGAAGAGACCCAGTACTTC	CASSLARLAGEETQYF
TRBD2	.	TRBV7-6	TRBJ2-1	TGTGCCAGCACCTGGGGGACTAGCGCCGACAATGAGCAGTTCTTC	CASTWGTSADNEQFF
TRBD2	.	TRBV6-6	TRBJ2-7	TGTGCCAGCAGTACCCAGACTAGCGGCTCCTACGAGCAGTACTTC	CASSTQTSGSYEQYF
.	.	TRBV6-6	TRBJ2-5	TGTGCCAGCAGTCCCCGGCAGACACAAGAGACCCAGTACTTC	CASSPRQTQETQYF
TRBD2	many	TRBV11-3	TRBJ2-1	TGTGCCAGCAGAGATAGCGGGAGTATCGATGAGCAGTTCTTC	CASRDSGSIDEQFF